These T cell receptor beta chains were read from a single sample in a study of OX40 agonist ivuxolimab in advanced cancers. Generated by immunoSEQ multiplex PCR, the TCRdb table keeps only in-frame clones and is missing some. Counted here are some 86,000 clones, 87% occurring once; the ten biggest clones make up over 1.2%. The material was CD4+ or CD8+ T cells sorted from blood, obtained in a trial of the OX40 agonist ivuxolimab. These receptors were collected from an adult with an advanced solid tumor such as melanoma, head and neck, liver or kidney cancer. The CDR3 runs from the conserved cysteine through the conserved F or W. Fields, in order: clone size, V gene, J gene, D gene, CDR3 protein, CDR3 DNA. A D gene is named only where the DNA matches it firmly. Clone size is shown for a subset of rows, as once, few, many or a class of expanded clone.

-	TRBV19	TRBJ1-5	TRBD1	CASSIYPTTGNQPQHF	TGTGCCAGTAGTATATACCCTACGACAGGGAATCAGCCCCAGCATTTT
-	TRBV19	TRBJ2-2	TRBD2	CASSTLAGGPGELFF	TGTGCCAGTTCCACCCTAGCGGGAGGGCCCGGGGAGCTGTTTTTT
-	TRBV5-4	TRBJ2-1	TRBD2	CASSSKRGNNEQFF	TGTGCCAGCAGCTCTAAGCGGGGAAACAATGAGCAGTTCTTC
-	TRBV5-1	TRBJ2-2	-	CASSLGSNTGELFF	TGCGCCAGCAGCTTGGGATCGAACACCGGGGAGCTGTTTTTT
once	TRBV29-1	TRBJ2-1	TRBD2	CSVAGLAGGNEQFF	TGCAGCGTTGCTGGACTAGCGGGAGGGAATGAGCAGTTCTTC
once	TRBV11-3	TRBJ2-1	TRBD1	CASSPSATGYEQFF	TGTGCCAGCAGCCCCTCCGCGACAGGGTATGAGCAGTTCTTC
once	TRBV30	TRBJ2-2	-	CAWMRGGAGELFF	TGTGCCTGGATGAGGGGGGGCGCCGGGGAGCTGTTTTTT
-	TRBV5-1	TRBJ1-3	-	CASSLGPRSSGNTIYF	TGCGCCAGCAGCTTGGGACCTCGGAGCTCTGGAAACACCATATATTTT
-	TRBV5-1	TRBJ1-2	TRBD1	CASTDIQGASDYGYTF	TGCGCCAGCACTGATATACAGGGGGCTTCGGACTATGGCTACACCTTC
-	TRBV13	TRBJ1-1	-	CASSLARDTEAFF	TGTGCCAGCAGCTTAGCCAGAGACACTGAAGCTTTCTTT
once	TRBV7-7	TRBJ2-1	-	CASSLGPKNNEQFF	TGTGCTAGCAGCTTAGGTCCCAAAAACAATGAGCAGTTCTTC
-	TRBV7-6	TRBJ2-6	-	CASTLRSGDGANVLTF	TGTGCCAGCACTCTTAGGTCAGGGGACGGGGCCAACGTCCTGACTTTC
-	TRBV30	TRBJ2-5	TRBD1	CAWTPGGQGQETQYF	TGTGCCTGGACCCCAGGGGGACAGGGCCAAGAGACCCAGTACTTC
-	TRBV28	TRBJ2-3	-	CASSYRVITDTQYF	TGTGCCAGCTCCTACAGGGTCATCACAGATACGCAGTATTTT
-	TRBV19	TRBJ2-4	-	CASSIVGTALLAKNIQYF	TGTGCCAGTAGTATAGTAGGGACCGCGCTTCTAGCCAAAAACATTCAGTACTTC
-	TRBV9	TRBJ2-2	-	CASSVGSRPNTGELFF	TGTGCCAGCAGCGTAGGGTCCAGGCCGAACACCGGGGAGCTGTTTTTT
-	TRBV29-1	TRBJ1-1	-	CSAGTTNTEAFF	TGCAGCGCCGGGACAACTAACACTGAAGCTTTCTTT
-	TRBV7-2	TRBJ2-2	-	CASSLLRGGELFF	TGTGCCAGCAGCCTCTTAAGAGGAGGGGAGCTGTTTTTT
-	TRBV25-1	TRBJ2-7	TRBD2	CASTSGSYEQYF	TGTGCCAGTACTAGCGGGAGCTACGAGCAGTACTTC
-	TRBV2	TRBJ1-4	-	CASSKDSPYEKLFF	TGTGCCAGCAGTAAGGACAGCCCCTATGAAAAACTGTTTTTT
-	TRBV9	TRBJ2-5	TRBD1	CASSVSRWTGGLQETQYF	TGTGCCAGCAGCGTAAGCCGATGGACAGGGGGCCTCCAAGAGACCCAGTACTTC
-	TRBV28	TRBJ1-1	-	CASSSISGDRRQRAFF	TGTGCCAGCAGCTCCATCTCGGGGGACCGCAGGCAAAGAGCTTTCTTT
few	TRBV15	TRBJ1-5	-	CATSRERPRPQHF	TGTGCCACCAGCAGAGAAAGGCCCCGGCCCCAGCATTTT
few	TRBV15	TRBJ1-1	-	CATSRELNTEAFF	TGTGCCACCAGCAGAGAACTGAACACTGAAGCTTTCTTT
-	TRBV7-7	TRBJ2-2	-	CASSLGTRTGELFF	TGTGCCAGCAGCTTAGGGACTCGTACCGGGGAGCTGTTTTTT
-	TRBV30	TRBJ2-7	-	CAWSVSHEQYF	TGTGCCTGGAGTGTAAGTCACGAGCAGTACTTC
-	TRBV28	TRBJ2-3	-	CASGRAGFGDTDTQYF	TGTGCCAGCGGACGCGCAGGCTTTGGGGACACAGATACGCAGTATTTT